This entry is about one TCR beta chain. In its sample, this clonotype was seen many times. Its target antigen remains unknown. Base qualities are missing; no much larger clone stands one base away. The meaning of the sample's treatment or condition label: skin biopsy from PPD injection site in Mantoux-positive individual. Using 3' ligation of a UMI-containing oligonucleotide to TCR cDNA, the study laid out a robust and sensitive protocol to amplify, sequence and analyze TCRs. In individuals with a positive Mantoux test, tuberculin skin test biopsies were taken from sites that had been injected with PPD. Before reverse transcription, total RNA that had not been cell sorted was treated with RQ1 DNase, with a target input of about 1 to 1000 ng. To check how robust the pipeline was in samples where T cells make up a minority population, libraries were built from skin biopsies and whole blood. The library was built by means of UMI-ligation and nested PCR. The ligated cDNA was amplified in four rounds of PCR with nested alpha and beta constant region primers together with the SP2 primer. TCR RNA was reverse transcribed with SuperScript IV using alpha and beta constant region primers for the blood and skin samples. Using T4 RNA ligase 1, an oligonucleotide carrying both the Illumina SP2 primer and a UMI was ligated onto the 3' end of the cDNA. The 12-nucleotide UMI was composed of two random hexamers separated by an eight-base spacer, which was included to prevent hairpin formation. From the second PCR onward, TCR alpha and beta chain libraries were processed separately, and dual indexing was applied for multiplexing. After pooling, the indexed libraries were analyzed by capillary electrophoresis and sequenced on either an Illumina MiSeq or NextSeq. PhiX DNA at about 4.5-8% was spiked into libraries to increase base diversity and improve cluster recognition. In the source study's methods: UMIs were extracted from read 2 by Demultiplexor and combined with the TCR sequence from read 1, and reads were split according to sample indices. Decombinator identified V and J genes and V-J junctions and gave each TCR a five-part identifier that included V and J deletions. Collapsinator used UMIs to correct sequencing errors and PCR amplification heterogeneity, yielding UMI-based abundance per TCR. CDR3Translator turned identifiers into nucleotide sequence, translated the nucleotide sequence into amino acids, and pulled out CDR3 regions based on terminal motifs. Error-corrected alpha and beta TCR counts from blood and skin were compared after normalization to input RNA amount. The public reads were reanalyzed by TCRdb: fastp trimming at Q25, MiXCR alignment, in-frame beta chains only. Each entry is one CDR3 protein sequence, shown with its most common DNA and genes. These V and J calls derive from TCRdb rather than the authors' analysis. For this sample there are some 15,000 distinct CDR3 sequences; around 5.2% appear just once. Roughly 7.7% of the sample goes to the ten largest clones.

This specimen belongs to a study of naive and memory T cell subsets (dated by TCRdb to 2016 to 2017). Looking at the study overall: The figure summarizing the skin biopsy and whole blood samples listed some 10 blood donors, 7 tuberculin skin test biopsies and 3 saline control biopsies. Skin biopsies were taken from tuberculin skin test sites or from saline-injected control sites and were processed for RNA extraction as described before. PCR2 was typically run as a SYBR Green qPCR and stopped at a set threshold, although low-input samples could use end-point PCR of around 6 cycles instead.

The germline V gene gives CDR1 as KGHSH and CDR2 as LQKENI. The V end loses 3 bases and the J end loses 2 bases, and a stretch of 12 bases separates them. The CDR3 runs 15 residues from the cysteine to the phenylalanine. Only CDR3 DNA is held: 45 bases, read in frame from base 1. The paper as a whole reports these results and caveats: The larger number of TCRs found at tuberculin skin test sites was interpreted as T cell infiltration of a delayed type IV hypersensitivity reaction. The paper did not give details on skin biopsy collection and RNA processing but referred to earlier studies for those details. TCR sequences were reportedly recovered from both skin biopsy types, with far more TCRs at tuberculin skin test sites. The RNA-based method was acknowledged as potentially sensitive to TCR transcript changes with T cell activation and differentiation.

This chain is built from TRBV18 and TRBJ2-3, and perhaps TRBD1 as D gene, on 6 matching bases. The sequenced sample was skin, obtained from a tuberculin skin test site. The TCR was taken from an adult in good health. Here the CDR3 is given as CASSPGTLDTDTQYF. The nucleotide sequence is TGTGCCAGCTCACCCGGGACACTAGACACAGATACGCAGTATTTT.